This T cell receptor (beta chain) emerged from a study of vaccination effects on CD4 cells after COVID-19. CDR3 length: 15 amino acids. V was clipped by 6 bases and J by 2 bases, with 17 bases between them. Germline CDR1 DFQATT, CDR2 SNEGSKA (reference sequence). ViraFEST used viral peptide pools to expand antigen-specific CD4+ T cells before sequencing. The culture ran for roughly ten days before CD4+ T cells were isolated. PCR showed that the person got SARS-CoV-2 infection at some point between March and December 2020. Of note for this clone: Antigen: not known.

Here immunoSEQ multiplex PCR was the method, and the copy in TCRdb shows in-frame clones only, minus some. Of 55,000 or so clones in the sample, 76% are singletons; the top ten hold 5.5%. The sequencing here drew on CD4+ T cells from PBMCs cultured with HIV peptides, taken before COVID-19 vaccination. The subset denotes: HIV-1 Nef peptide pool negative control/reference culture. The receptor was isolated from a human donor who had a prior SARS-CoV-2 infection. V gene TRBV20-1 combines with J gene TRBJ2-1, with D possibly being TRBD2 (5 bases). This chain's CDR3 is CSASWRAGAYNEQFF. DNA for the CDR3: TGCAGTGCGAGTTGGCGGGCCGGAGCCTACAATGAGCAGTTCTTC.